Below are 24 T cell receptor beta chains sequenced from a single sample in a study of cytomegalovirus exposure and HLA in healthy donors. The PCR used 60 Vbeta and 13 Jbeta primers. Data came from immunoSEQ multiplex PCR; TCRdb stores just in-frame clones and leaves some out. The sample shows more than 95,000 clones, 65% to 75% of them seen only once. The sample consisted of PBMCs. Receptors were obtained from a woman aged 50 to 65 in good health and CMV-seropositive.

This clone was counted a single time. The chain uses TRBV15 and TRBJ2-1, with TRBD2 matching over 12 bases. The germline V gene encodes CDR1 LNHNV and CDR2 YYDKDF (reference sequence). V shed 2 bases and J 14 bases; nucleotides not matched to a gene: 4. The CDR3 is 13 residues long. The CDR3: CATSRSSGGAKFF. CDR3 coding DNA: TGTGCCACCAGCAGATCTAGCGGGGGGGCGAAGTTCTTC.

The J gene is TRBJ1-2, the V gene TRBV2, with TRBD1 identical over 7 bases. CDR3 length: 14 residues. The germline V gene encodes CDR1 SNHLY and CDR2 FYNNEI. Germline trimming cut 6 bases from V and 0 bases from J; bases unmatched to any gene: 4. The CDR3 region is CASRRDSTNYGYTF. DNA for the CDR3: TGTGCCAGCAGGCGGGACAGTACTAACTATGGCTACACCTTC.

The chain carries TRBV4-2 and TRBJ2-7, with TRBD2 matching over 7 bases. The CDR3 is made up of 15 amino acids. The trim removed 1 base at V and 3 bases at J, leaving 6 bases unmatched. CDR1 is LGHNA and CDR2 is YNFKEQ in the germline V gene. CDR3 in amino acids: CASSQAGTIYYEQYF. CDR3 DNA: TGTGCCAGCAGCCAAGCCGGGACTATCTACTACGAGCAGTACTTC.

The chain carries TRBV2 and TRBJ1-2; D is perhaps TRBD1 (6 bases). Trimming pared 7 bases from V and 2 bases from J, leaving 11 bases between. Per germline, CDR1 SNHLY and CDR2 FYNNEI. The CDR3 is 13 residues long. The CDR3 protein is CASKGQPNYGYTF. The CDR3 DNA is TGTGCCAGCAAAGGACAGCCCAACTATGGCTACACCTTC.

The chain links TRBV4-3 to TRBJ2-5; D not resolved. The closer fit of TRBJ2-7 to the DNA end suggests the J call may be wrong. CDR3 length: 13 residues. In germline, CDR1 is LGHNA, CDR2 YSLEER. CDR3 protein: CASSQDKFYEQYF. DNA for the CDR3: TGCGCCAGCAGCCAAGATAAGTTCTACGAGCAGTACTTC.

The chain is built from TRBV6-5 and TRBJ1-6; D gene uncertain. Per the germline V gene, CDR1 is MNHEY and CDR2 is SVGAGI. Trimming left V 6 bases short and J 8 bases short, with 11 bases between. The CDR3 contains 13 residues. CDR3 coding DNA: TGTGCCAGCAGCTACGGTCGGGATTCACCCCTCCACTTT. This translates into CASSYGRDSPLHF.

The gene calls are TRBV10-3 and TRBJ1-4; D remains unclear. The V gene lost 3 bases and the J gene lost 8 bases, with 7 bases spanning the gap. The germline V gene encodes CDR1 ENHRY and CDR2 SYGVKD. This CDR3 region has 12 residues. The DNA of the CDR3 is TGTGCCATCAGTGACTTCGGGGAAAAACTGTTTTTT. This codes for CAISDFGEKLFF.

The rearrangement joins TRBV5-1 to TRBJ2-7; 8 nucleotides line up with TRBD2. Trimming removed 4 bases from V and 0 bases from J; junction bases left unmatched: 6. Germline assignment: CDR1 SGHRS and CDR2 YFSETQ. There are 15 residues in the CDR3. The chain's CDR3 is CASSLLAGSSYEQYF. In DNA form, the CDR3 reads TGCGCCAGCAGCCTCCTAGCGGGTTCCTCCTACGAGCAGTACTTC.

This clone came up a few times. The gene calls are TRBV6-1 and TRBJ1-2; D not certain. V lost 6 bases, J lost 4 bases, and 12 bases lay in between. This CDR3 is built from 13 residues. Germline loops: CDR1 MNHNS, CDR2 SASEGT. DNA for the CDR3: TGTGCCAGCAGCGATATTGGACTCTATGGCTACACCTTC. As protein: CASSDIGLYGYTF.

This chain uses TRBV7-2 with TRBJ1-2, with 9 bases lining up with TRBD1. V shed 3 bases and J 6 bases; nucleotides not matched to a gene: 11. CDR3 length equals 16 residues. From germline, CDR1 is SGHTA and CDR2 FQGNSA. The CDR3 nucleotides read TGTGCCAGCAGCTTTCGTCGGACAGGGGAGGAGAATGGCTACACCTTC. Its protein product is CASSFRRTGEENGYTF. The entire variable domain, with the rest obtained from reference TRBV7-2 and TRBJ1-2, is as follows: GAGVSQSPSNKVTEKGKDVELRCDPISGHTALYWYRQSLGQGLEFLIYFQGNSAPDKSGLPSDRFSAERTGGSVSTLTIQRTQQEDSAVYLCASSFRRTGEENGYTFGSGTRLTVV.

This chain uses TRBV14 with TRBJ1-3; TRBD1 might be the D (5 bases). V lost 1 base, J lost 2 bases, and 9 bases lay in between. The CDR3 runs 15 residues. Germline assignment: CDR1 SGHDN and CDR2 FVKESK. CDR3 loop: CASSQVMGPGNTIYF. In DNA form, the CDR3 reads TGTGCCAGCAGCCAAGTTATGGGGCCTGGAAACACCATATATTTT. Supplemented by reference TRBV14 and TRBJ1-3, the full variable domain reads EAGVTQFPSHSVIEKGQTVTLRCDPISGHDNLYWYRRVMGKEIKFLLHFVKESKQDESGMPNNRFLAERTGGTYSTLKVQPAELEDSGVYFCASSQVMGPGNTIYFGEGSWLTVV.

J is TRBJ1-5 and V is TRBV9, with D hard to call. Germline values: CDR1 SGDLS, CDR2 YYNGEE. The CDR3 is 16 residues long. V was clipped by 0 bases and J by 6 bases, with 16 bases between them. CDR3 nucleotide sequence: TGTGCCAGCAGCGTAGAAATCGGGGTTAGAAGTCAGCCCCAGCATTTT. Amino acids: CASSVEIGVRSQPQHF.

This clone has just one count. This chain connects TRBV7-2 to TRBJ2-5; D perhaps matches TRBD1 (6 bases). Germline CDR1 is SGHTA and CDR2 is FQGNSA. Trimming cost V 6 bases and J 0 bases, with 14 bases left between them. The length of the CDR3 is 15 residues. The CDR3 loop is CASRGDTTYQETQYF. In DNA form, the CDR3 reads TGTGCCAGCAGGGGGGACACTACTTACCAAGAGACCCAGTACTTC.

The chain combines TRBV7-2 with TRBJ2-2, with D unresolved. Per the germline V gene, CDR1 is SGHTA and CDR2 is FQGNSA. This CDR3 spans 13 amino acids. Trimming pared 3 bases from V and 7 bases from J, leaving 9 bases between. This CDR3 reads CASSLAALGELFF. CDR3 DNA: TGTGCCAGCAGCTTGGCTGCCCTCGGGGAGCTGTTTTTT.

V and J are TRBV19 and TRBJ2-3; TRBD1 agrees at 7 bases. CDR1 and CDR2 from the germline V gene are LNHDA and SQIVND (reference sequence). Trimming at V came to 3 bases and at J to 5 bases, leaving 8 bases not matched to a gene. The CDR3 covers 15 residues. The CDR3 loop reads CASSIQGDGLDTQYF. CDR3 sequence (DNA): TGTGCCAGTAGTATCCAGGGGGACGGCCTAGATACGCAGTATTTT.

A remark on this clone: Germline is not matched at one junction end, which may reflect a read error. The chain uses TRBV4-2 and TRBJ2-4, with TRBD1 as a possible D gene (5 bases). The germline V gene encodes CDR1 LGHNA and CDR2 YNFKEQ. This CDR3 comprises 13 residues. CDR3 DNA sequence: TGTGCCAGCAGCCAAGTAACGGACACCCGGAGAGACTTC. Encoded protein: CASSQVTDTRRDF.

The chain couples TRBV5-4 to TRBJ2-5; 10 bases agree with TRBD2. The CDR3 sequence is 15 residues long. Germline V CDR1 and CDR2: SGHNT, YYREEE (reference sequence). The ends lost 4 bases at V and 4 bases at J; junction bases unmatched: 7. The DNA of the CDR3 is TGTGCCAGCAGCCCCTCAATAGCGGGGGGAGAGACCCAGTACTTC. This gives the protein CASSPSIAGGETQYF. The whole variable domain, filled in from reference TRBV5-4 and TRBJ2-5, reads ETGVTQSPTHLIKTRGQQVTLRCSSQSGHNTVSWYQQALGQGPQFIFQYYREEENGRGNFPPRFSGLQFPNYSSELNVNALELDDSALYLCASSPSIAGGETQYFGPGTRLLVL.

This clone was found a few times. The V and J genes are TRBV4-2 and TRBJ2-2, with 12 bases matching TRBD2. The V gene's germline CDR1 is LGHNA and CDR2 YNFKEQ. The ends lost 4 bases at V and 4 bases at J; junction bases unmatched: 7. The CDR3 contains 17 residues. This CDR3 reads CASSPRTSGESTGELFF. The CDR3 nucleotides read TGTGCCAGCAGCCCTCGGACTAGCGGGGAAAGCACCGGGGAGCTGTTTTTT.

The rearrangement links TRBV27 to TRBJ2-1; the match to TRBD1 covers 10 bases. V shed 2 bases, J shed 4 bases, and the junction held 5 bases outside the gene matches. The CDR3 loop spans 16 amino acids. Germline V gene lookup returns CDR1 MNHEY and CDR2 SMNVEV (reference sequence). The CDR3 DNA sequence: TGTGCCAGCAGTTTAGACAGGGGGCATGAGTACAATGAGCAGTTCTTC. As protein: CASSLDRGHEYNEQFF.

The chain joins TRBV5-1 to TRBJ1-2; 7 nucleotides line up with TRBD1. Germline CDR1 reads SGHRS; CDR2 reads YFSETQ. The CDR3 spans 17 residues. V was pared by 1 base and J by 0 bases, with 9 bases of the junction left unmatched. This CDR3 reads CASSLFSGGTANYGYTF. The CDR3 nucleotides read TGCGCCAGCAGCTTGTTCTCTGGGGGGACAGCTAACTATGGCTACACCTTC.

This clone was seen a handful of times. CDR3: CASTSTMILLAANYGYTF. CDR3 DNA: TGTGCCAGCACCTCTACAATGATTTTATTAGCAGCTAACTATGGCTACACCTTC. This chain links TRBV2 with TRBJ1-2; D gene unclear. V shed 7 bases and J shed 0 bases, with 24 bases lying between them. From germline, CDR1 is SNHLY and CDR2 FYNNEI. The CDR3 sequence is 18 residues long.

The sample holds a few counts of this clone. V usage is TRBV5-8 and J usage is TRBJ1-5; D gene uncertain. This CDR3 region has 14 residues. V lost 1 base to trimming and J lost 3 bases, with 8 bases between them. In germline, CDR1 is SGHTS, CDR2 YDEGEE. The CDR3 DNA reads TGTGCCAGCAGCTTGCGGGGATTCAATCAGCCCCAGCATTTT. Protein product: CASSLRGFNQPQHF.

The chain is built from TRBV10-3 and TRBJ2-5; 14 bases match TRBD2. This CDR3 contains 14 residues. CDR1 and CDR2 (germline): ENHRY, SYGVKD. V dropped 4 bases and J dropped 5; count of bases not matched to a gene: 0. This CDR3 is CAISGLAGGETQYF. CDR3 bases: TGTGCCATCAGTGGACTAGCGGGGGGGGAGACCCAGTACTTC.

This clone was counted only a few times. The genes are TRBV5-1 and TRBJ1-4, with D possibly being TRBD1 (5 bases). The CDR3 is 14 amino acids. Per the germline V gene, CDR1 is SGHRS and CDR2 is YFSETQ. The germline V and J ends were trimmed by 0 bases and 4 bases, with 7 bases remaining between them. The CDR3 DNA follows: TGCGCCAGCAGCTTGGAGGGGTTTAATGAAAAACTGTTTTTT. Amino acids: CASSLEGFNEKLFF.